The 4 T cell receptor beta chains reported below all come from one sample, sequenced in a study of OX40 agonist ivuxolimab in advanced cancers. Data came from immunoSEQ multiplex PCR; TCRdb stores just in-frame clones and leaves some out. Here the sample spans 65,000 to 85,000 clones, roughly 92% being singletons. The input for sequencing was CD4+ or CD8+ T cells sorted from blood, taken in a trial of the OX40 agonist ivuxolimab. These receptors were collected from an adult with an advanced solid tumor such as melanoma, head and neck, liver or kidney cancer.

This sequence joins TRBV29-1 and TRBJ2-2; tentatively, D is TRBD2 (6 bases). This CDR3 spans 13 amino acids. Germline V gene lookup returns CDR1 SQVTM and CDR2 ANQGSEA. V was trimmed by 1 base and J by 5 bases, leaving 8 bases between them. CDR3 residues: CSVEGGETGELFF. The CDR3 DNA is TGCAGCGTTGAAGGCGGGGAAACCGGGGAGCTGTTTTTT.

This rearrangement joins TRBV7-2 to TRBJ2-1; TRBD2 matches 13 bases. The CDR3 consists of 15 residues. The germline V gene has CDR1 SGHTA and CDR2 FQGNSA. With 4 bases clipped from V and 8 bases from J, the junction kept 5 bases outside the gene matches. The CDR3 nucleotides are TGTGCCAGCAGCTCGGGGACTAGCGGGATAGATGAGCAGTTCTTC. This encodes CASSSGTSGIDEQFF.

The V gene is TRBV14, the J gene TRBJ1-1; tentative D call: TRBD1 (6 bases). Germline assignment: CDR1 SGHDN and CDR2 FVKESK. The V and J ends lost 3 bases and 0 bases respectively, with 11 bases between them. The CDR3 has 15 residues. CDR3 sequence (DNA): TGTGCCAGCAGCCACCGGGGGGCAATGAACACTGAAGCTTTCTTT. This encodes CASSHRGAMNTEAFF.

V and J are TRBV6-5 and TRBJ2-3; TRBD2 agrees at 10 bases. The germline V gene has CDR1 MNHEY and CDR2 SVGAGI. The CDR3 totals 15 residues. Losses at the gene ends were 7 bases for V and 1 base for J; bases not matched to a gene: 5. This CDR3 is CASIPGTSGTDTQYF. Here the CDR3 DNA reads TGTGCCAGCATCCCCGGGACTAGCGGCACAGATACGCAGTATTTT.